This T cell receptor (beta chain) was obtained from a study of blood T cell repertoires in COVID-19. About the research overall: Samples of COVID-19 (acute and convalescent) were obtained from the United States, Italy and Spain. PBMCs, B-cell-depleted T cells, or T cells were the source of the cDNA or gDNA that made up the material.

The germline V and J ends were trimmed by 2 bases and 5 bases, with 8 bases remaining between them. This CDR3 has 13 amino acids. CDR1 is SGHRS, CDR2 YFSETQ, per germline. Sequencing was performed with immunoSEQ multiplex PCR; in TCRdb, only in-frame clones are kept and a portion is missing. In the table there are around 31,000 clones, roughly nine tenths of which are singletons. This TCR was recovered from a woman aged 40 to 50 with active or convalescent COVID-19. The chain joins TRBV5-1 to TRBJ1-5; possible D gene TRBD1, 6 bases. The sample taken for sequencing was peripheral blood. This CDR3 reads CASSLGGDQPQHF. The CDR3 nucleotides read TGCGCCAGCAGCTTAGGGGGAGATCAGCCCCAGCATTTT.